This TCR beta chain is drawn from a study of T cells after yellow fever vaccination. This clonotype was seen a few times. Its antigen is unknown. The study made its TCR cDNA through 5'RACE template switching. That step introduced a universal primer site along with UMIs. From the 5' RACE reads, TCRdb called clonotypes with MiXCR, one entry per CDR3 protein. The profile shows 600,000 to 750,000 distinct CDR3 sequences, approximately 13% of them singletons. Findings and limits, study-wide: Only a minor proportion of clonotypes was detected across both CD4 and CD8 compartments. A weaker but faster secondary response was observed, peaking on day 5 versus 15. Post-booster repertoires again held most primary-vaccination clones (roughly 95% CD4, roughly 88% CD8).

This clonotype was sampled from a man aged 25 to 45 who received the YFV17D yellow fever vaccine. The sample here was PBMCs, taken on the day of the yellow fever booster vaccination.

CDR3 region: CASSLVAGIEQFF. The CDR3 DNA reads TGTGCCAGCAGCTTAGTAGCGGGGATTGAGCAGTTCTTC. The genes are TRBV7-8 and TRBJ2-1, with 8 bases lining up with TRBD2. The ends lost 1 base at V and 9 bases at J; junction bases unmatched: 2. Germline assignment: CDR1 SGHVS and CDR2 FQNEAQ. The CDR3 covers 13 residues.